The rows below give T cell receptor beta chains drawn from one sample of a study of T cell changes during pregnancy in multiple sclerosis. Method: immunoSEQ multiplex PCR; TCRdb's copy keeps in-frame clones and lacks some. The table shows about 23,000 clones, with 86% occurring only once. This sample comprised CD4+ T cells from peripheral blood mononuclear cells, obtained in the first trimester of pregnancy. Receptor source: a female donor in good health, enrolled as a control in a pregnancy study. The CDR3 runs from the conserved cysteine through the conserved F or W. A D gene is named only where the DNA matches it firmly. Where a row states a size, it is once, few, many or the class of an expanded clone; other rows omit it.

size: few
J: TRBJ2-5
D: TRBD2
V: TRBV4-3
DNA: TGCGCCAGCAGCCAAGGGCCGGTAGCGGGGGGCTGGACCCAGTACTTC
CDR3: CASSQGPVAGGWTQYF

size: -
J: TRBJ2-2
D: TRBD1
V: TRBV6-5
DNA: TGTGCCAGCAGTTCCGGGACAGGGGCGAACACCGGGGAGCTGTTTTTT
CDR3: CASSSGTGANTGELFF

size: -
J: TRBJ1-2
D: -
V: TRBV10-1
DNA: TGCGCCAGCAGCCCCCCAGGGGTAGGCTATGGCTACACCTTC
CDR3: CASSPPGVGYGYTF

size: -
J: TRBJ2-5
D: -
V: TRBV27
DNA: TGTGCCAGCAGTTCAGGGGAGACCCAGTACTTC
CDR3: CASSSGETQYF

size: -
J: TRBJ1-1
D: TRBD1
V: TRBV19
DNA: TGTGCCAGTACCAGGACAGGGGCCCCCCTTATGAACACTGAAGCTTTCTTT
CDR3: CASTRTGAPLMNTEAFF

size: -
J: TRBJ2-2
D: -
V: TRBV5-6
DNA: TGTGCCAGCAGCTTGGAAGGGGGTAGGACCGGGGAGCTGTTTTTT
CDR3: CASSLEGGRTGELFF

size: -
J: TRBJ1-2
D: TRBD1
V: TRBV30
DNA: TGTGCCTGGAGCTCCCTGGACAGGGGGAATGGCTACACCTTC
CDR3: CAWSSLDRGNGYTF

size: -
J: TRBJ2-7
D: -
V: TRBV9
DNA: TGTGCCAGCAGCGTAGAAGGGGGTCCCACCTACGAGCAGTACTTC
CDR3: CASSVEGGPTYEQYF

size: -
J: TRBJ2-7
D: TRBD2
V: TRBV11-2
DNA: TGTGCCAGCAGCTTAGATCAAGGACTAGCAAGCGAGCAGTACTTC
CDR3: CASSLDQGLASEQYF

size: -
J: TRBJ2-3
D: -
V: TRBV28
DNA: TGTGTCCAGAGGCTCCCGGGGGAACCCTCTTGGGCAGATACGCAGTATTTT
CDR3: CVQRLPGEPSWADTQYF

size: -
J: TRBJ2-3
D: TRBD2
V: TRBV30
DNA: TGTGCCTGGACTCTAGGGAGGGTTGGAACAGATACGCAGTATTTT
CDR3: CAWTLGRVGTDTQYF

size: -
J: TRBJ2-1
D: TRBD2
V: TRBV11-2
DNA: TGTGCCAGCAGCTTAGAACTAGCGTACTCCTACAATGAGCAGTTCTTC
CDR3: CASSLELAYSYNEQFF

size: -
J: TRBJ1-2
D: -
V: TRBV15
DNA: TGTGCCACCAGCAGGGATGGACAGTTCGCTTATGGCTACACCTTC
CDR3: CATSRDGQFAYGYTF

size: -
J: TRBJ1-6
D: TRBD1
V: TRBV30
DNA: TGTGCCTGGAGTGAAACGGGACAGTCACCCCTCCACTTT
CDR3: CAWSETGQSPLHF

size: -
J: TRBJ2-1
D: TRBD2
V: TRBV9
DNA: TGTGCCAGCAGCGAGGGACTAGCGGGAGCCCCGCTTGAGCAGTTCTTC
CDR3: CASSEGLAGAPLEQFF

size: -
J: TRBJ2-5
D: TRBD2
V: TRBV10-1
DNA: TGCGCCAGCAGTGAGTCGAAAGCGGGAGGAATAGAGACCCAGTACTTC
CDR3: CASSESKAGGIETQYF

size: -
J: TRBJ2-2
D: -
V: TRBV5-1
DNA: TGCGCCAGCAGCTTAACAGGGCGAGGGACCGGGGAGCTGTTTTTT
CDR3: CASSLTGRGTGELFF

size: once
J: TRBJ2-1
D: TRBD2
V: TRBV11-3
DNA: TGTGCCAGCAGCCCCTTTCCAGCGGGAGGTAACAATGAGCAGTTCTTC
CDR3: CASSPFPAGGNNEQFF

size: -
J: TRBJ1-5
D: -
V: TRBV15
DNA: TGTGCCACCAGCAGAGGTCGGGAAAGCAATCAGCCCCAGCATTTT
CDR3: CATSRGRESNQPQHF

size: once
J: TRBJ2-7
D: TRBD2
V: TRBV2
DNA: TGTGCCAGCAGTAACGGCGGGACTAGCGGGAGCTACGAGCAGTACTTT
CDR3: CASSNGGTSGSYEQYF

size: -
J: TRBJ2-5
D: TRBD2
V: TRBV6-1
DNA: TGTGCCAGCAGTGTATGGCCTAGCGGGGGCTCTCAAGAGACCCAGTACTTC
CDR3: CASSVWPSGGSQETQYF

size: -
J: TRBJ1-2
D: -
V: TRBV27
DNA: TGTGCCAGCAGACGCGGATCGGGCTATGGCTACACCTTC
CDR3: CASRRGSGYGYTF

size: -
J: TRBJ2-1
D: TRBD2
V: TRBV30
DNA: TGTGCCTACCAGGGACTAGGGCCCTACAATGAGCAGTTCTTC
CDR3: CAYQGLGPYNEQFF

size: -
J: TRBJ2-7
D: -
V: TRBV5-1
DNA: TGCGCCAGCAGCTTGGGTTCATCTAATACCTACGAGCAGTACTTC
CDR3: CASSLGSSNTYEQYF

size: few
J: TRBJ1-2
D: -
V: TRBV4-3
DNA: TGCGCCAGCAGCCAAGATCAAACAAGTTATGGCTACACCTTC
CDR3: CASSQDQTSYGYTF

size: -
J: TRBJ1-5
D: -
V: TRBV19
DNA: TGTGCCAGTAGTATAGAGCAGGTTGGCAATCAGCCCCAGCATTTT
CDR3: CASSIEQVGNQPQHF

size: -
J: TRBJ1-6
D: TRBD1
V: TRBV9
DNA: TGTGCCAGCAGCGAGGGGTACAGGGGAAGTTATAGTCCACCCCTCCACTTT
CDR3: CASSEGYRGSYSPPLHF

size: -
J: TRBJ2-3
D: -
V: TRBV4-1
DNA: TGCGCCAGCAGCCAGGAGACGGGAGTACGGACAGATACGCAGTATTTT
CDR3: CASSQETGVRTDTQYF

size: -
J: TRBJ2-1
D: -
V: TRBV5-4
DNA: TGTGCCAGCATCGATCCGGGTATAGATGAGCAGTTCTTC
CDR3: CASIDPGIDEQFF

size: -
J: TRBJ1-5
D: TRBD1
V: TRBV2
DNA: TGTGCCAGCAGTGGGGGACAGGGAGGTCCCAATCAGCCCCAGCATTTT
CDR3: CASSGGQGGPNQPQHF

size: -
J: TRBJ2-2
D: -
V: TRBV27
DNA: TGTGCCAGCAGTTTTGCACACCCGGGGGAGCTGTTTTTT
CDR3: CASSFAHPGELFF

size: -
J: TRBJ1-2
D: -
V: TRBV5-4
DNA: TGTGCCAGCAGCTTGGGTGACAGGTTCCAGGGCTACACCTTC
CDR3: CASSLGDRFQGYTF

size: -
J: TRBJ2-1
D: TRBD2
V: TRBV5-8
DNA: TGTGCCAGCAGTTGGCGGGGGGGCAATGAGCAGTTCTTC
CDR3: CASSWRGGNEQFF

size: -
J: TRBJ1-2
D: -
V: TRBV6-5
DNA: TGTGCCAGCAGTTACTCGACAGGAAACTATGGCTACACCTTC
CDR3: CASSYSTGNYGYTF

size: -
J: TRBJ2-3
D: TRBD2
V: TRBV7-2
DNA: TGTGCCAGCAGCTTAGCTTCTAGCGGGAGCTACACAGATACGCAGTATTTT
CDR3: CASSLASSGSYTDTQYF

size: -
J: TRBJ1-3
D: TRBD1
V: TRBV7-6
DNA: TGTGCCAGCAGCCCGGACAGGGTTGGAAACACCATATATTTT
CDR3: CASSPDRVGNTIYF

size: few
J: TRBJ1-3
D: TRBD1
V: TRBV11-3
DNA: TGTGCCAGCAGCCCCGGACAGGGCCCAGGAAACACCATATATTTT
CDR3: CASSPGQGPGNTIYF

size: -
J: TRBJ2-7
D: -
V: TRBV18
DNA: TGTGCCAGCTCACCAGACAGCTACGAGCAGTACTTC
CDR3: CASSPDSYEQYF

size: once
J: TRBJ2-3
D: -
V: TRBV10-3
DNA: TGTGCCATCAGTGCCCAGGCCTTCCTGGAGGCAGATACGCAGTATTTT
CDR3: CAISAQAFLEADTQYF

size: -
J: TRBJ1-2
D: -
V: TRBV15
DNA: TGTGCCACCAGCAGAGATCGTGCGGGCGTAGCCTATGGCTACACCTTC
CDR3: CATSRDRAGVAYGYTF

size: -
J: TRBJ2-1
D: TRBD2
V: TRBV4-3
DNA: TGCGCCAGCAGCCAGGTTAGCGGGGGGCAGCAGTTCTTC
CDR3: CASSQVSGGQQFF

size: medium-sized
J: TRBJ1-2
D: TRBD1
V: TRBV5-4
DNA: TGTGCCAGCAGCCAGGGACAGAGATATGGCTACACCTTC
CDR3: CASSQGQRYGYTF

size: -
J: TRBJ1-1
D: TRBD1
V: TRBV5-1
DNA: TGCGCCAGCAGCCAGGGACAGTCGAACACTGAAGCTTTCTTT
CDR3: CASSQGQSNTEAFF

size: -
J: TRBJ1-5
D: -
V: TRBV28
DNA: TGTGCCAGCAGTTTGGGGGCACAGGTCAATCAGCCCCAGCATTTT
CDR3: CASSLGAQVNQPQHF

size: -
J: TRBJ1-6
D: -
V: TRBV10-3
DNA: TGTGCCATCAGTGAGTCGAGGCAGGGTGGAAATTCACCCCTCCACTTT
CDR3: CAISESRQGGNSPLHF

size: -
J: TRBJ1-3
D: -
V: TRBV4-1
DNA: TGCGCCAGCAGCCTAAGACAAGCCGTCCATTCCGGAAACACCATATATTTT
CDR3: CASSLRQAVHSGNTIYF

size: few
J: TRBJ1-2
D: -
V: TRBV12-5
DNA: TGTGCTAGTGGTTTGGTCTTCCGGCAGGCTTCTAACTATGGCTACACCTTC
CDR3: CASGLVFRQASNYGYTF

size: -
J: TRBJ2-1
D: TRBD2
V: TRBV11-2
DNA: TGTGCCAGCAGCTTAGACCCCGGCGGGAGGCTCGCCGGGAATGAGCAGTTCTTC
CDR3: CASSLDPGGRLAGNEQFF

size: once
J: TRBJ1-6
D: TRBD1
V: TRBV2
DNA: TGTGCCAGCAGTGAATGGGGACAGGGGGCCGGTTCACCCCTCCACTTT
CDR3: CASSEWGQGAGSPLHF

size: -
J: TRBJ1-1
D: TRBD1
V: TRBV12-5
DNA: TGTGCTAGTGGTTTGACAGGGGGCACTGAAGCTTTCTTT
CDR3: CASGLTGGTEAFF

size: -
J: TRBJ2-5
D: TRBD2
V: TRBV11-2
DNA: TGTGCCAGCAGCTTAGAGGGGAGAGTAGCGGGAGAGACCCAGTACTTC
CDR3: CASSLEGRVAGETQYF

size: -
J: TRBJ2-7
D: TRBD2
V: TRBV2
DNA: TGTGCCAGCAGCGGGACTAGCGGGAGTATCGAGCAGTACTTC
CDR3: CASSGTSGSIEQYF

size: -
J: TRBJ2-5
D: TRBD2
V: TRBV14
DNA: TGTGCCAGCAGCCAAGGGGGACTAGGACAAGAGACCCAGTACTTC
CDR3: CASSQGGLGQETQYF